This record concerns one TCR beta chain sequence. The table came from immunoSEQ multiplex PCR; TCRdb's copy has only in-frame clones and leaves some out. The data hold 65,000 to 85,000 clones, with roughly nine tenths observed a single time. The data originate from a study of T cell changes during pregnancy in multiple sclerosis. This specimen consisted of peripheral blood, obtained in the second trimester of pregnancy. This clonotype was obtained from a female donor with multiple sclerosis, enrolled in a pregnancy study.

The CDR3 is CASTRLAGGRDEQFF. DNA for the CDR3: TGTGCCAGCACACGACTAGCGGGAGGGCGCGATGAGCAGTTCTTC. The chain employs TRBV2 and TRBJ2-1, with TRBD2 identical over 14 bases. CDR1 and CDR2 from the germline V gene are SNHLY and FYNNEI. Trimming removed 7 bases from V and 8 bases from J; junction bases left unmatched: 7. The CDR3 length is 15 residues.